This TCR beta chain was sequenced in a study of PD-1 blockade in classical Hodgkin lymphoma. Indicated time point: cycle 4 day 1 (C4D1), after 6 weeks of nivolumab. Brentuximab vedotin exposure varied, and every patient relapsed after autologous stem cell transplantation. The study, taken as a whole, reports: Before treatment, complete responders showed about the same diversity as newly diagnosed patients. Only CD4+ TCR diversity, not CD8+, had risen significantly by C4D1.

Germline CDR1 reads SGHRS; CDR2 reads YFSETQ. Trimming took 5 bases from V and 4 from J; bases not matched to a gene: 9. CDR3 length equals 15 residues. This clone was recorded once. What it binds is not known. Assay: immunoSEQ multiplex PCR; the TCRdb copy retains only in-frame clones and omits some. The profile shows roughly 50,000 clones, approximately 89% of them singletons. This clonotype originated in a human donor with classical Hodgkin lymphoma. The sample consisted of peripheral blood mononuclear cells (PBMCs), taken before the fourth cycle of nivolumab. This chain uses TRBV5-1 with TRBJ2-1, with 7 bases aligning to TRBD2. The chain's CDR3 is CASRPRAGDYNEQFF. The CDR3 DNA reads TGCGCCAGCAGACCTAGGGCGGGGGATTACAATGAGCAGTTCTTC.